The 13 T cell receptor beta chains below all came from one sample that was sequenced in a study of cytomegalovirus exposure and HLA in healthy donors. Primers included in the PCR were 60 Vbeta and 13 Jbeta primers. Using immunoSEQ multiplex PCR, the repertoire was profiled, and TCRdb retains in-frame clones only, with some absent. The table shows some 150,000 clones, with 55% to 75% occurring only once. The sample comprised PBMCs. The receptors were gathered from a man aged 45-65 years in good health and CMV-seropositive.

The chain couples TRBV13 to TRBJ1-6; maybe TRBD1 (5 bases). CDR1 is PRHDT, CDR2 FYEKMQ, per germline (reference sequence). The CDR3 extends over 15 amino acids. The ends were cut back, 3 bases at V and 5 bases at J, with 11 bases in the middle. The CDR3 bases are TGTGCCAGCAGCTTGGGGGGGAAACATAATTCACCCCTCCACTTT. It codes for CASSLGGKHNSPLHF.

The genes are TRBV2 and TRBJ1-1, with D unclear. This CDR3 region has 14 residues. V lost 7 bases and J lost 4, with 16 bases in between. Germline loops: CDR1 SNHLY, CDR2 FYNNEI. This CDR3 is CASNNRRVATEAFF. The CDR3 DNA reads TGTGCCAGCAATAACCGCCGGGTAGCCACTGAAGCTTTCTTT.

The chain uses TRBV5-6 and TRBJ2-2; 10 bases align to TRBD2. Per the germline V gene, CDR1 is SGHDT and CDR2 is YYEEEE. The CDR3 runs to 16 residues. J was trimmed by 0 bases and V by 4 bases; bases with no gene match: 3. The CDR3 sequence: CASSPLAGSNTGELFF. Here the CDR3 DNA reads TGTGCCAGCAGCCCACTAGCGGGGTCGAACACCGGGGAGCTGTTTTTT.

This clone was detected only a few times. The chain carries TRBV4-2 and TRBJ1-6, with D hard to call. There are 15 residues in the CDR3. The germline V gene encodes CDR1 LGHNA and CDR2 YNFKEQ. Between the trimmed V and J ends, which lost 0 bases and 4 bases, there was a span of 7 bases. The CDR3 DNA reads as TGTGCCAGCAGCCAAGATGGCCAGTATAATTCACCCCTCCACTTT. Residues: CASSQDGQYNSPLHF.

This chain connects TRBV28 to TRBJ1-6, with D hard to call. This CDR3 comprises 14 residues. Trimming took off 6 bases at V and 7 bases at J, with 13 bases between the two ends. Germline V gene lookup returns CDR1 MDHEN and CDR2 SYDVKM. The CDR3 bases are TGTGCCAGCAGCCTCGGGAGACCCAATTCACCCCTCCACTTT. It codes for CASSLGRPNSPLHF.

This chain links TRBV6-5 with TRBJ2-2; 10 positions match TRBD1. Germline CDR1 reads MNHEY; CDR2 reads SVGAGI. The CDR3 extends over 15 amino acids. Trimming removed 8 bases from V and 3 bases from J; junction bases left unmatched: 6. CDR3 DNA sequence: TGTGCCAGCGCTACCGGGACAGGGGACACCGGGGAGCTGTTTTTT. Translated, it gives CASATGTGDTGELFF.

V and J are TRBV29-1 and TRBJ2-5, with 9 bases identical to TRBD2. From germline, CDR1 is SQVTM and CDR2 ANQGSEA. The V gene end was trimmed by 1 base and the J gene end by 4 bases; junction bases not matched to a gene: 7. CDR3 size: 15 residues. CDR3 sequence: CSVEVELAGRETQYF. The CDR3 DNA reads TGCAGCGTTGAAGTGGAGCTAGCGGGGAGAGAGACCCAGTACTTC.

A single count supports this clone. J is TRBJ2-7 and V is TRBV28; 15 positions match TRBD2. V lost 4 bases, J lost 2 bases, and 9 bases stayed unmatched. Germline CDR1 is MDHEN and CDR2 is SYDVKM. The CDR3 runs 18 residues. The DNA of the CDR3 is TGTGCCAGCAGTTCTCCCGGACTAGCGGGAGGGAAGGCCTACGAGCAGTACTTC. It is translated as CASSSPGLAGGKAYEQYF.

The CDR3 loop reads CASSLFITGDHEQYF. CDR3 bases: TGTGCCAGCAGCTTATTCATTACAGGGGATCACGAGCAGTACTTC. The chain couples TRBV11-3 to TRBJ2-7, with 7 bases aligning to TRBD1. After removal of 2 bases from V and 5 bases from J, the junction contained 9 bases not matched to a gene. The CDR3 has 15 residues. Germline CDR1 SGHNT, CDR2 YENEEA.

The chain joins TRBV9 to TRBJ1-1; possible D gene TRBD1, 5 bases. Trimming left V 3 bases short and J 0 bases short, with 12 bases between. Germline V lookup: CDR1 SGDLS, CDR2 YYNGEE. The CDR3 is made up of 15 amino acids. In DNA form, the CDR3 reads TGTGCCAGCAGCGCACCCGGGACTGTGAACACTGAAGCTTTCTTT. It translates to CASSAPGTVNTEAFF.

The V gene is TRBV27, the J gene TRBJ2-5, with D perhaps matching TRBD1 (5 bases). This CDR3 has 13 amino acids. Between the trimmed V and J ends, which lost 3 bases and 4 bases, there was a span of 9 bases. CDR1 and CDR2 (germline): MNHEY, SMNVEV (reference sequence). In nucleotides, the CDR3 is TGTGCCAGCAGTTTGTCCAGGGCAGAGACCCAGTACTTC. It encodes CASSLSRAETQYF.

The CDR3, as DNA: TGTGCCAGCAGTGCGAGGACTAGCGGGTCTTCCTACGAGCAGTACTTC. Translating it yields CASSARTSGSSYEQYF. The chain recombines TRBV25-1 with TRBJ2-7; TRBD2 matches 11 bases. Germline assignment: CDR1 MGHDK and CDR2 SYGVNS. The CDR3 totals 16 residues. V was clipped by 4 bases and J by 1 base; unmatched bases: 6.

The chain recombines TRBV14 with TRBJ2-1, with D possibly matching TRBD1 (6 bases). The CDR3 runs 14 residues. The V gene lost 3 bases and the J gene lost 7 bases, with 13 bases spanning the gap. Germline CDR1 reads SGHDN; CDR2 reads FVKESK. CDR3 sequence (DNA): TGTGCCAGCAGCCAGGGGGCCCATGGAAATGAGCAGTTCTTC. It specifies CASSQGAHGNEQFF.